This TCR beta chain was captured in a study of CD8+CD57+ T cells in acquired aplastic anemia. The wider study: DNA recovered from sorted CD4+ and CD8+ cells had a mean of approximately 3.2 ug.

The template for TCR beta VDJ and CDR3 sequence profiling was genomic DNA. In TCRdb, the reads were re-called with MiXCR into one record per CDR3 protein. This sample carries approximately 200,000 distinct CDR3 sequences, around 50% of them seen once, and the ten largest clones take 15% to 20%. Before being chosen for sequencing, patients had shown CD8+CD57+ cell expansion by flow cytometry. Each patient carried a diagnosis of severe acquired aplastic anemia. Receipt of therapy had not occurred in any patient by the time of blood sampling. Germline V gene lookup returns CDR1 MGHDK and CDR2 SYGVNS. The length of the CDR3 is 14 residues. Trimming took off 4 bases at V and 0 bases at J, with 10 bases between the two ends. As for this clonotype: Its cognate antigen is unknown.

Broader study findings: A set of about 28 CD8+ CDR3 sequences was shared between patients and controls, and these sequences appeared highly expressed in patients.

What was sequenced was sorted CD4+, CD8+, or CD8+CD57+ T cells (not recorded which) from PBMCs. This receptor was identified in a human donor with aplastic anemia. The chain combines TRBV25-1 with TRBJ2-7; D is unclear. The chain's CDR3 is CASSAPPDSYEQYF. The CDR3 DNA is TGTGCCAGCAGTGCTCCCCCCGACTCCTACGAGCAGTACTTC.